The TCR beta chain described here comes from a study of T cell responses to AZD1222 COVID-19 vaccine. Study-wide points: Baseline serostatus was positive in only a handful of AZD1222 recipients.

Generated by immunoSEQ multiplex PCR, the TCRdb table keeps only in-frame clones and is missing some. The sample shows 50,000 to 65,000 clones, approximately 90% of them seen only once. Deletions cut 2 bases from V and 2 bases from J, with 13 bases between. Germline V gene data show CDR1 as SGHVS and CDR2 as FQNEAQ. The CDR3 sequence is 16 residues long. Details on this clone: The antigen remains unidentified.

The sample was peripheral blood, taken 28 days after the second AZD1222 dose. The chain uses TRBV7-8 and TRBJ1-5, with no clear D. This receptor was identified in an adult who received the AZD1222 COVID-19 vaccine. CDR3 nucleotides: TGTGCCAGCAGCTTATCCGGTGGCGGGGGCAATCAGCCCCAGCATTTT. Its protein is CASSLSGGGGNQPQHF.